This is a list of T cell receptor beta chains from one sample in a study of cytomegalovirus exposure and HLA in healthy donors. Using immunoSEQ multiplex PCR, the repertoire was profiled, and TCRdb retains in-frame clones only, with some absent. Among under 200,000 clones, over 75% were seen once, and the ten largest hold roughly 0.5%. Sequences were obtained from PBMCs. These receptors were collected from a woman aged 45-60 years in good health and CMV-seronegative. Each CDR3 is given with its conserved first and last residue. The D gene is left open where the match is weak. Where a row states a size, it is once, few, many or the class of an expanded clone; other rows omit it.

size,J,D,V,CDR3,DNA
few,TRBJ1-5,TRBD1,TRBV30,CAWRGQGNQPQHF,TGTGCCTGGAGGGGACAGGGTAATCAGCCCCAGCATTTT
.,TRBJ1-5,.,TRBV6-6,CASSTRGNQPQHF,TGTGCCAGCAGTACCCGGGGGAATCAGCCCCAGCATTTT
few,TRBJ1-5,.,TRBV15,CATSRDTNQPQHF,TGTGCCACCAGCAGAGATACAAATCAGCCCCAGCATTTT
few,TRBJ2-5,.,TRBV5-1,CASSPQGRGETQYF,TGCGCCAGCAGCCCACAGGGTAGGGGAGAGACCCAGTACTTC
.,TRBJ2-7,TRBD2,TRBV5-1,CASSFGTSGRDEQYF,TGCGCCAGCAGCTTTGGTACTAGCGGGAGGGACGAGCAGTACTTC
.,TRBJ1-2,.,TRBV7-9,CASAGDYGYTF,TGTGCCAGCGCGGGGGACTATGGCTACACCTTC
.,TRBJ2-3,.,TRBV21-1,CASGTRKGSGRGTDTQYF,TGTGCCAGCGGAACGCGAAAGGGTAGCGGGAGGGGCACAGATACGCAGTATTTT
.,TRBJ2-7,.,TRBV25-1,CASSEYGGGDPYEQYF,TGTGCCAGTAGTGAATACGGAGGGGGCGACCCCTACGAGCAGTACTTC
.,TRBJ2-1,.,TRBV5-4,CASSAGQPLTNEQFF,TGTGCCAGCAGCGCGGGACAGCCTCTGACCAATGAGCAGTTCTTC
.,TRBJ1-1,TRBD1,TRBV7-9,CASRPRDRGLSTEAFF,TGTGCCAGCAGGCCCCGGGACAGGGGGTTGAGCACTGAAGCTTTCTTT
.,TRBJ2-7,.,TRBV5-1,CASSLTLHNF,TGCGCCAGCAGCTTGACGCTCCACAACTTC
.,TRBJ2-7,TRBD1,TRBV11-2,CASRAGGYEQYF,TGTGCCAGCCGGGCAGGGGGCTACGAGCAGTACTTC
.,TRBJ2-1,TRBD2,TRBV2,CASSPGTSPYNEQFF,TGTGCCAGCAGCCCCGGGACTAGCCCGTACAATGAGCAGTTCTTC
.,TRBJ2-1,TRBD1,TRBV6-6,CASSPGDREQFF,TGTGCCAGCAGCCCGGGGGACAGGGAGCAGTTCTTC
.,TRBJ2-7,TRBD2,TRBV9,CASSVGGGGTYEQYF,TGTGCCAGCAGCGTAGGGGGCGGGGGGACCTACGAGCAGTACTTC
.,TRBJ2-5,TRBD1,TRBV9,CASSSRTGEETQYF,TGTGCCAGCAGCTCCCGGACAGGAGAAGAGACCCAGTACTTC
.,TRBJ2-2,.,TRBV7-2,CASSLRRAGAPGELFF,TGTGCCAGCAGCCTACGTCGGGCAGGGGCCCCCGGGGAGCTGTTTTTT
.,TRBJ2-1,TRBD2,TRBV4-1,CASSRRILAGGPGYNEQFF,TGCGCCAGCAGCCGAAGAATCCTAGCGGGAGGGCCAGGGTACAATGAGCAGTTCTTC
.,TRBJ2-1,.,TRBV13,CASKDRSSYNEQFF,TGTGCCAGCAAAGACCGGAGCTCCTACAATGAGCAGTTCTTC
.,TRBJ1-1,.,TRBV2,CASKTDYMNTEAFF,TGTGCCAGCAAGACAGATTATATGAACACTGAAGCTTTCTTT
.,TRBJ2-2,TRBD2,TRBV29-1,CSVGTSGGHTGELFF,TGCAGCGTAGGGACTAGCGGGGGCCACACCGGGGAGCTGTTTTTT
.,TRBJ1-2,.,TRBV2,CASSPNSEISYGYTF,TGTGCCAGCAGCCCGAACAGTGAGATCAGCTATGGCTACACCTTC
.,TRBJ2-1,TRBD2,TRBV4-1,CASSFQPGTRIVNEQFF,TGCGCCAGCAGCTTCCAACCCGGGACTAGGATAGTCAATGAGCAGTTCTTC
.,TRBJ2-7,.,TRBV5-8,CASSLPAYEQYF,TGTGCCAGCAGCCTTCCGGCCTACGAGCAGTACTTC
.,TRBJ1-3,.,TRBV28,CASSSISIASSGNTIYF,TGTGCCAGCAGTTCTATTTCGATCGCATCTTCTGGAAACACCATATATTTT
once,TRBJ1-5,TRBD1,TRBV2,CASSADRGSNQPQHF,TGTGCCAGCAGCGCCGACAGGGGTAGCAATCAGCCCCAGCATTTT
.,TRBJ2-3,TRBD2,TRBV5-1,CASSPSGRAKDTQYF,TGCGCCAGCAGCCCTAGCGGGAGGGCCAAAGATACGCAGTATTTT
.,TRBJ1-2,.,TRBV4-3,CASSQDRGGNGYTF,TGCGCCAGCAGCCAAGATCGAGGGGGAAATGGCTACACCTTC
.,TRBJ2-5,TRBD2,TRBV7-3,CASSLTAGVETQYF,TGTGCCAGCAGCTTAACCGCGGGGGTAGAGACCCAGTACTTC
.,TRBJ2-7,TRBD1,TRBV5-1,CASSLAGGTDGEQYF,TGCGCCAGCAGCTTGGCCGGTGGGACAGACGGCGAGCAGTACTTC
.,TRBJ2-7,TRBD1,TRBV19,CASSPGQIYEQYF,TGTGCCAGTAGCCCGGGACAGATCTACGAGCAGTACTTC
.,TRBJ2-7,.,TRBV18,CASSPRQQGEQYF,TGTGCCAGCTCACCACGCCAGCAGGGCGAGCAGTACTTC
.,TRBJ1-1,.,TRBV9,CASSTTPGRGQNTEAFF,TGTGCCAGCAGCACAACCCCCGGCAGGGGACAGAACACTGAAGCTTTCTTT
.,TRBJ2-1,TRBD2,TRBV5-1,CASSLRLAGGLQFF,TGCGCCAGCAGCTTGCGCCTAGCGGGGGGGCTGCAGTTCTTC
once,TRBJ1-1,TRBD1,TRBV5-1,CASSLDRGTEAFF,TGCGCCAGCAGCTTGGACAGGGGAACTGAAGCTTTCTTT
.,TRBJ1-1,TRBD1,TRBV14,CASSQDFGQGATEAFF,TGTGCCAGCAGCCAAGATTTTGGGCAGGGGGCTACTGAAGCTTTCTTT
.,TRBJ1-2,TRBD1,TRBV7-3,CASSPLTGAGYTF,TGTGCCAGCAGCCCACTGACAGGGGCCGGCTACACCTTC
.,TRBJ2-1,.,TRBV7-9,CASSLVGGNEQFF,TGTGCCAGCAGCTTAGTAGGGGGAAATGAGCAGTTCTTC
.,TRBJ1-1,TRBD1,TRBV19,CASSRDRGGDAEAFF,TGTGCCAGTAGTAGGGACAGGGGAGGAGACGCTGAAGCTTTCTTT
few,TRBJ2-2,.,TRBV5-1,CASRAQGLTGELFF,TGCGCCAGCAGGGCCCAGGGGTTGACCGGGGAGCTGTTTTTT
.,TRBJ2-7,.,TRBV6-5,CASSYLPQGLHEQYF,TGTGCCAGCAGTTACCTCCCCCAGGGTCTCCACGAGCAGTACTTC
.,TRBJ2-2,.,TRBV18,CASSPYGNTGELFF,TGTGCCAGCTCACCATACGGGAACACCGGGGAGCTGTTTTTT